These 28 T cell receptor beta chains originate from one sample sequenced in a study of T cell clonality in common variable immunodeficiency. Whole-study results and caveats: Fewer deletions and N-nucleotide insertions were reportedly seen in common variable immunodeficiency TCR beta sequences.

Assay: immunoSEQ multiplex PCR; the TCRdb copy retains only in-frame clones and omits some. This sample contains around 16,000 clones. The antigens for these receptors are not known. The specimen sequenced was peripheral blood mononuclear cells. The origin of the receptors is a human donor with common variable immunodeficiency.

To note about this clone: The read ends 3 residues shy of where the CDR3 ends; the end is completed using the germline J gene. This chain joins TRBV19 and TRBJ1-3; D not resolved. CDR3 length equals 14 residues. The germline V gene encodes CDR1 LNHDA and CDR2 SQIVND (reference sequence). The V end lost 3 bases, the J end lost 0 bases, and 6 bases lay between the germline ends. CDR3 protein: CASSITGSGNTIYF. CDR3 DNA (partial): TGTGCCAGTAGTATCACGGGCTCTGGAAACACC.

As concerns this clone: Read coverage stops 3 residues before the CDR3 terminus; the germline J gene supplies the remainder. This rearrangement joins TRBV5-1 to TRBJ2-3; D is tentatively TRBD1 or TRBD2 (6 bases each). CDR3 size: 13 residues. Germline V gives CDR1 SGHRS, CDR2 YFSETQ. V dropped 8 bases and J dropped 6 bases, with 16 bases sitting between them. CDR3 DNA, as far as it was read: TGCGCCAGTTCGCGGAGGGGGATGGATACG. Amino acid sequence: CASSRRGMDT. The CDR3 in full is CASSRRGMDTQYF.

For this clone: Read sequence stops 3 residues before the CDR3 end, and the germline J gene provides the missing end. The chain carries TRBV7-2 and TRBJ2-7; 10 bases are shared with TRBD1. This CDR3 region has 14 residues. V was pared by 5 bases and J by 3 bases, with 4 bases of the junction left unmatched. The germline CDR1 and CDR2 sequences are SGHTA and FQGNSA. CDR3 protein: CASSDRDRGYEQYF. Partial CDR3 DNA: TGTGCCAGCAGCGACCGGGACAGGGGCTACGAG.

As concerns this clone: The junction departs from germline at one end; a sequencing error may be responsible. Read coverage stops 3 residues before the CDR3 terminus; the germline J gene supplies the remainder. This chain joins TRBV29-1 and TRBJ2-3, with D possibly TRBD1 on 6 matching bases. The CDR3 is 16 amino acids. In germline, CDR1 is SQVTM, CDR2 ANQGSEA. The CDR3 reads CCVRGGPRAGTDTQYF. The CDR3 bases that were read are TGCTGCGTCAGGGGCGGTCCCAGGGCGGGCACAGATACG.

Details on this clone: The read stops 3 residues short of the end of the CDR3; the missing end is completed from the germline J gene. The chain employs TRBV2 and TRBJ2-5, with a possible D match to TRBD1 (5 bases). The ends were cut back, 6 bases at V and 5 bases at J, with 28 bases in the middle. The CDR3 length is 18 residues. The germline V gene encodes CDR1 SNHLY and CDR2 FYNNEI. Partial CDR3 DNA: TGTGCCAGCAGCCCCCCAGGGAAGGGGCCGGTTGGGCTGGAGACC. Residues: CASSPPGKGPVGLET. The entire CDR3 protein reads CASSPPGKGPVGLETQYF.

Regarding this clone: The sequence runs out 3 residues before the end of the CDR3; the remainder is reconstructed from the germline J gene. The rearrangement links TRBV7-8 to TRBJ2-3; 9 positions agree with TRBD2. The CDR3 extends over 16 amino acids. Looked up from germline, CDR1 is SGHVS and CDR2 is FQNEAQ. Unmatched junction bases numbered 3, after V lost 0 bases and J lost 2 bases. Incomplete CDR3 DNA: TGTGCCAGCAGCTTAGCTAGCGGGAGCCCCACAGATACG. It codes for CASSLASGSPTDT. From start to end, the CDR3 is CASSLASGSPTDTQYF. Full variable domain (remainder filled in from reference TRBV7-8 and TRBJ2-3): GAGVSQSPRYKVAKRGQDVALRCDPISGHVSLFWYQQALGQGPEFLTYFQNEAQLDKSGLPSDRFFAERPEGSVSTLKIQRTQQEDSAVYLCASSLASGSPTDTQYFGPGTRLTVL.

On this clone itself: Read coverage stops 3 residues before the CDR3 terminus; the germline J gene supplies the remainder. The genes are TRBV20-1 and TRBJ2-3; D might be TRBD1 (5 bases). The CDR3 covers 13 residues. Germline CDR1 is DFQATT and CDR2 is SNEGSKA (reference sequence). The V end was cut by 3 bases, the J end by 3 bases, with 10 bases between. Incomplete CDR3 DNA: TGCAGTGCTAGTGAGGCAGGGACAGATACG. Protein: CSASEAGTDT. The whole CDR3 sequence reads CSASEAGTDTQYF.

The covered CDR3 bases are TGTGCCAGCAGTTCGATCGGGACAGGGGGCGGC. Encoded protein: CASSSIGTGGG. The entire CDR3 reads CASSSIGTGGGYTF. The J gene is TRBJ1-2, the V gene TRBV28; 12 positions match TRBD1. Sequencing ends 3 residues short of the CDR3 end; the germline J gene provides the rest. CDR1 and CDR2 (germline): MDHEN, SYDVKM. The CDR3 consists of 14 residues.

About this clone: Read data end 3 residues before the CDR3 end; the end is taken from the germline J gene. V and J are TRBV7-2 and TRBJ2-3; 10 bases line up with TRBD2. The CDR3 loop spans 14 amino acids. V trimming: 5 bases; J trimming: 5 bases; junction bases outside the gene matches: 4. CDR1 and CDR2 (germline): SGHTA, FQGNSA. CDR3 amino acids: CASSTRLAGDTQYF. CDR3 DNA (partial): TGTGCCAGCAGCACAAGACTAGCGGGAGATACG.

As for this clone: The sequence runs out 3 residues before the end of the CDR3; the remainder is reconstructed from the germline J gene. The chain combines TRBV20-1 with TRBJ1-2; D possibly corresponds to TRBD1 (6 bases). Germline values: CDR1 DFQATT, CDR2 SNEGSKA (reference sequence). There are 14 residues in the CDR3. V was pared by 5 bases and J by 2 bases, with 15 bases between. This CDR3 is CSARFSQGNYGYTF. Incomplete CDR3 DNA: TGCAGTGCTCGCTTCTCCCAGGGGAACTATGGC.

This clone shows up as medium-sized by frequency. The read terminates 3 residues before the CDR3 end, so the remaining end is supplied by the germline J gene. The chain uses TRBV19 and TRBJ2-7, with TRBD2 matching 9 bases. V lost 5 bases and J lost 2; bases outside the gene matches: 10. This CDR3 has 16 amino acids. The V gene's germline CDR1 is LNHDA and CDR2 SQIVND (reference sequence). The DNA read from the CDR3 is TGTGCCAGTAGTGCTACTAGCGGGTCCTTTCCCTACGAG. Amino acid sequence: CASSATSGSFPYE. From start to end, the CDR3 is CASSATSGSFPYEQYF.

For this clone: The CDR3 end is not reached by the read, which stops 3 residues before it; the germline J gene fills it in. The genes are TRBV6-2 or TRBV6-3 and TRBJ1-5; no reliable D call. Germline loops: CDR1 MNHEY, CDR2 SVGEGT. With 5 bases removed from V and 7 bases from J, the gap between germline ends came to 15 bases. CDR3 length: 14 residues. CDR3 loop: CASSPTGRGQPQHF. The covered CDR3 bases are TGTGCCAGCAGTCCCACGGGCCGCGGGCAGCCC.

Notes on this clone: The CDR3 goes on 3 residues after the read ends, and that part is filled in from the germline J gene. The V and J genes are TRBV5-1 and TRBJ2-3; TRBD2 aligns across 8 bases. There are 15 residues in the CDR3. Germline CDR1 reads SGHRS; CDR2 reads YFSETQ. J gave up 0 bases and V 4 bases, and 4 bases lay outside the gene matches. The CDR3 DNA, read in part, is TGCGCCAGCAGCCGGACTAGCTACAGCACAGATACG. It encodes CASSRTSYSTDT. The entire CDR3 is CASSRTSYSTDTQYF.

Notes on this clone: The observed sequence ends 3 residues before the CDR3 terminus, with the missing tail filled in from the germline J gene. The chain is built from TRBV30 and TRBJ2-1; 7 bases line up with TRBD2. Germline CDR1 and CDR2: GTSNPN and SVGIG (reference sequence). The trim removed 3 bases at V and 5 bases at J, leaving 10 bases unmatched. This CDR3 has 15 residues. CDR3 residues: CAWRGLAVLDNEQFF. The DNA read from the CDR3 is TGTGCCTGGAGGGGCCTAGCGGTGTTGGACAATGAG.

Comment on this clone: The read ends 3 residues before the CDR3 terminus; that terminus is restored from the germline J gene. V and J are TRBV19 and TRBJ1-2, with 7 positions matching TRBD1. The V and J ends lost 3 bases and 5 bases, in that order; junction bases with no gene match: 9. CDR1 and CDR2 from the germline V gene are LNHDA and SQIVND (reference sequence). CDR3 length equals 15 residues. CDR3 amino acids: CASSMLRTGSYGYTF. The DNA read from the CDR3 is TGTGCCAGTAGTATGCTCCGGACAGGCAGTTATGGC.

Turning to this clone: The read halts 3 residues ahead of the CDR3 end, with the missing end drawn from the germline J gene. J is TRBJ2-5 and V is TRBV2; D not resolved. Per germline, CDR1 SNHLY and CDR2 FYNNEI. Trimming left V 5 bases short and J 2 bases short, with 6 bases between. This CDR3 is 12 amino acids long. CDR3 residues: CASSPLQETQYF. The covered CDR3 bases are TGTGCCAGCAGTCCTCTTCAAGAGACC.

As to this clone: The read comes to an end 3 residues before the CDR3 does, leaving the germline J gene to fill in the end. The genes are TRBV9 and TRBJ2-7; TRBD1 matches at 8 bases. The trim removed 3 bases at V and 3 bases at J, leaving 8 bases unmatched. Looked up from germline, CDR1 is SGDLS and CDR2 is YYNGEE. The length of the CDR3 is 15 residues. The DNA read from the CDR3 is TGTGCCAGCAGCGGAGAAACGGACAGGGACTACGAG. Its protein is CASSGETDRDYE. Given in full, the CDR3 is CASSGETDRDYEQYF. The whole variable domain, filled in from reference TRBV9 and TRBJ2-7, reads DSGVTQTPKHLITATGQRVTLRCSPRSGDLSVYWYQQSLDQGLQFLIQYYNGEERAKGNILERFSAQQFPDLHSELNLSSLELGDSALYFCASSGETDRDYEQYFGPGTRLTVT.

Notes on this clone: The CDR3 end is not reached by the read, which stops 3 residues before it; the germline J gene fills it in. The chain carries TRBV19 and TRBJ2-3; D may be TRBD1 (6 bases). The germline CDR1 and CDR2 sequences are LNHDA and SQIVND (reference sequence). The CDR3 extends over 15 amino acids. Trimming left V 2 bases short and J 0 bases short, with 9 bases between. CDR3 region: CASSISRGSTDTQYF. The CDR3 DNA, read in part, is TGTGCCAGTAGTATATCTAGGGGGAGCACAGATACG.

Regarding this clone: The CDR3 goes on 3 residues after the read ends, and that part is filled in from the germline J gene. The chain carries TRBV29-1 and TRBJ2-4, with D unresolved. CDR1 and CDR2 from the germline V gene are SQVTM and ANQGSEA. This CDR3 comprises 12 residues. V was trimmed by 3 bases and J by 0 bases, leaving 3 bases between them. CDR3 amino acids: CSVEAAKNIQYF. The covered CDR3 bases are TGCAGCGTTGAGGCAGCCAAAAACATT.

On this clone itself: The CDR3 end lies 3 residues beyond the end of the read and is filled in from the germline J gene. The chain links TRBV3-1 (or the pseudogene TRBV3-2) to TRBJ2-5, with TRBD2 matching over 14 bases. Germline trimming cut 7 bases from V and 5 bases from J; bases unmatched to any gene: 6. The CDR3 consists of 15 residues. From germline, CDR1 is LGHDT and CDR2 YNNKEL (reference sequence). The CDR3 DNA, read in part, is TGTGCCAGCATCGGGACTAGCGGGAGTTGGGAGACC. This sequence encodes CASIGTSGSWET. The full-length CDR3 reads as CASIGTSGSWETQYF.

As to this clone: The read stops 3 residues short of the end of the CDR3; the missing end is completed from the germline J gene. The rearrangement uses TRBV6-1 and TRBJ2-3, with D tentatively TRBD1 (5 bases). V shed 0 bases and J shed 1 base, with 14 bases lying between them. In germline, CDR1 is MNHNS, CDR2 SASEGT. This CDR3 has 17 residues. The CDR3 sequence is CASSEAQRTKRTDTQYF. The CDR3 bases that were read are TGTGCCAGCAGTGAAGCTCAAAGGACAAAACGCACAGATACG.

Comment on this clone: The read ends 3 residues early relative to the CDR3; the germline J gene fills the gap. The chain recombines TRBV4-2 with TRBJ2-1; D may be TRBD2 (7 bases). Between the trimmed V and J ends, which lost 3 bases and 8 bases, there was a span of 17 bases. The CDR3 is 15 amino acids. Per the germline V gene, CDR1 is LGHNA and CDR2 is YNFKEQ. The CDR3 region is CASSQDLGGGDEQFF. Partial CDR3 DNA: TGTGCCAGCAGCCAGGACCTGGGGGGGGGCGATGAG.

As concerns this clone: The CDR3 extends 3 residues past the end of the read, so its final part is completed from the germline J gene. The chain links TRBV15 to TRBJ2-1; 9 nucleotides agree with TRBD2. Germline V gene sequence: CDR1 LNHNV, CDR2 YYDKDF (reference sequence). After removal of 0 bases from V and 1 base from J, the junction contained 1 base not matched to a gene. This CDR3 contains 16 residues. The CDR3 loop reads CATSRDSGSSYNEQFF. The sequenced part of the CDR3 DNA is TGTGCCACCAGCAGAGATAGCGGGAGTTCCTACAATGAG.

Comments on this clone: Read coverage stops 3 residues before the CDR3 terminus; the germline J gene supplies the remainder. The chain links TRBV2 to TRBJ2-7; D uncertain. The CDR3 consists of 12 residues. Looked up from germline, CDR1 is SNHLY and CDR2 is FYNNEI. The V and J ends lost 10 bases and 0 bases respectively, with 10 bases between them. The part of the CDR3 DNA that was read is TGTGCCACCGCCGCGAGCTCCTACGAG. Encoded protein: CATAASSYE. The CDR3 in its entirety is CATAASSYEQYF.

A remark on this clone: At one end, the junction sequence differs from germline, possibly due to a read error. With the read ending 3 residues before the CDR3 end, the germline J gene is used to fill in that end. The chain links TRBV20-1 to TRBJ2-3; 7 nucleotides line up with TRBD2. CDR3 length equals 17 residues. The germline V gene has CDR1 DFQATT and CDR2 SNEGSKA (reference sequence). Incomplete CDR3 DNA: TGCACTGCTAGAGATGGGCTAGCGGAGCTTAGCACAGATACG. This encodes CTARDGLAELSTDT. The whole CDR3 sequence reads CTARDGLAELSTDTQYF.

As concerns this clone: Read coverage stops 3 residues before the CDR3 terminus; the germline J gene supplies the remainder. The chain combines TRBV20-1 with TRBJ1-4, with TRBD1 matching over 7 bases. Germline CDR1 is DFQATT and CDR2 is SNEGSKA (reference sequence). The CDR3 runs to 14 residues. With 3 bases clipped from V and 1 base from J, the junction kept 2 bases outside the gene matches. The CDR3 bases that were read are TGCAGTGCTAGTGACAGGGTAACTAATGAAAAA. This encodes CSASDRVTNEK. The entire CDR3 reads CSASDRVTNEKLFF.

Points on this clone: The read ends 3 residues early relative to the CDR3; the germline J gene fills the gap. The gene calls are TRBV6-2 or TRBV6-3 and TRBJ2-5; a possible D gene is TRBD2 (6 bases). The V end was cut by 10 bases, the J end by 1 base, with 16 bases between. This CDR3 comprises 14 residues. Germline lookup yields CDR1 MNHEY and CDR2 SVGEGT. Partial CDR3 DNA: TGTGCCACCGGGCGGGCGGGGATCCAAGAGACC. Its translation: CATGRAGIQET. The CDR3 reads in full as CATGRAGIQETQYF.

The CDR3 loop reads CAISESAPASSYEQYF. The DNA read from the CDR3 is TGTGCCATCAGTGAGTCCGCCCCAGCTAGTTCCTACGAG. This chain joins TRBV10-3 and TRBJ2-7; no definite D call. The read comes to an end 3 residues before the CDR3 does, leaving the germline J gene to fill in the end. Germline V gene data show CDR1 as ENHRY and CDR2 as SYGVKD. V dropped 0 bases and J dropped 1 base, with 13 bases sitting between them. This CDR3 contains 16 residues.